These 8 T cell receptor beta chains were all obtained from the same sample, sequenced in a study of cytomegalovirus exposure and HLA in healthy donors. The PCR ran on 60 Vbeta and 13 Jbeta primers. Clones were read by immunoSEQ multiplex PCR, and TCRdb kept only the in-frame ones, dropping some. The table lists a few hundred thousand clones, about 66% of them singletons. Sequenced material: PBMCs. The source is a female donor in good health and CMV-seronegative.

This CDR3 reads CASERESSYEQYF. CDR3 bases: TGTGCCAGTGAGCGGGAGAGCTCCTACGAGCAGTACTTC. The V gene is TRBV28, the J gene TRBJ2-7, with TRBD2 matching over 8 bases. V dropped 9 bases and J dropped 0; count of bases not matched to a gene: 4. The CDR3 loop spans 13 amino acids. CDR1 is MDHEN and CDR2 is SYDVKM in the germline V gene.

This chain links TRBV9 with TRBJ1-1, with TRBD1 matching 7 bases. Germline CDR1 and CDR2: SGDLS and YYNGEE. Trimming removed 3 bases from V and 3 bases from J; junction bases left unmatched: 8. The CDR3 contains 15 residues. The CDR3 nucleotides read TGTGCCAGCAGCGCGATAACAGGGGCGGACACTGAAGCTTTCTTT. Translating gives CASSAITGADTEAFF.

The chain carries TRBV9 and TRBJ2-5; D call uncertain. V lost 0 bases, J lost 2 bases, and 8 bases lay in between. The CDR3 is 14 amino acids. Per germline, CDR1 SGDLS and CDR2 YYNGEE. The CDR3 nucleotides read TGTGCCAGCAGCGTAGGTTCCGTACAAGAGACCCAGTACTTC. Protein: CASSVGSVQETQYF.

The chain combines TRBV2 with TRBJ2-7, with 9 bases fitting TRBD1. CDR3 length equals 12 residues. Unmatched junction bases numbered 6, after V lost 11 bases and J lost 4 bases. Germline values: CDR1 SNHLY, CDR2 FYNNEI. CDR3 nucleotides: TGTGCCTCACAGGGGGCGAAGTACGAGCAGTACTTC. Translation gives CASQGAKYEQYF.

V is TRBV30 and J is TRBJ2-7, with a tentative D call TRBD1 (5 bases). Germline values: CDR1 GTSNPN, CDR2 SVGIG (reference sequence). The CDR3 has 11 residues. V was shortened by 8 bases and J by 7 bases, with 15 bases between the two germline ends. Written as DNA, the CDR3 is TGTGCCGTGAAAGGGGTGGGGGAGCAGTACTTC. Encoded protein: CAVKGVGEQYF.

This clone was picked up a small number of times. The chain joins TRBV5-4 to TRBJ2-2; D uncertain. The germline CDR1 and CDR2 sequences are SGHNT and YYREEE (reference sequence). Trimming left V 2 bases short and J 5 bases short, with 13 bases between. The CDR3 is made up of 15 amino acids. CDR3 DNA sequence: TGTGCCAGCAGCTTTGTGGTAGATCGTACCGGGGAGCTGTTTTTT. It encodes CASSFVVDRTGELFF. The full variable domain, completed using reference TRBV5-4 and TRBJ2-2, is ETGVTQSPTHLIKTRGQQVTLRCSSQSGHNTVSWYQQALGQGPQFIFQYYREEENGRGNFPPRFSGLQFPNYSSELNVNALELDDSALYLCASSFVVDRTGELFFGEGSRLTVL.

V gene TRBV5-1 combines with J gene TRBJ2-1; the D is unclear. Trimming pared 5 bases from V and 0 bases from J, leaving 18 bases between. Germline V lookup: CDR1 SGHRS, CDR2 YFSETQ. The CDR3 spans 17 residues. In nucleotides, the CDR3 is TGCGCCAGCAGGCCCTCTGATACGACAAACTCCTACAATGAGCAGTTCTTC. Residues: CASRPSDTTNSYNEQFF.

V gene TRBV5-1 combines with J gene TRBJ2-3, with D unresolved. Germline CDR1 reads SGHRS; CDR2 reads YFSETQ. The germline V and J ends were trimmed by 4 bases and 0 bases, with 12 bases remaining between them. The CDR3 sequence is 15 residues long. CDR3 sequence: CASSTRSPSTDTQYF. The DNA for the CDR3 is TGCGCCAGCAGCACTCGTAGCCCTAGCACAGATACGCAGTATTTT.